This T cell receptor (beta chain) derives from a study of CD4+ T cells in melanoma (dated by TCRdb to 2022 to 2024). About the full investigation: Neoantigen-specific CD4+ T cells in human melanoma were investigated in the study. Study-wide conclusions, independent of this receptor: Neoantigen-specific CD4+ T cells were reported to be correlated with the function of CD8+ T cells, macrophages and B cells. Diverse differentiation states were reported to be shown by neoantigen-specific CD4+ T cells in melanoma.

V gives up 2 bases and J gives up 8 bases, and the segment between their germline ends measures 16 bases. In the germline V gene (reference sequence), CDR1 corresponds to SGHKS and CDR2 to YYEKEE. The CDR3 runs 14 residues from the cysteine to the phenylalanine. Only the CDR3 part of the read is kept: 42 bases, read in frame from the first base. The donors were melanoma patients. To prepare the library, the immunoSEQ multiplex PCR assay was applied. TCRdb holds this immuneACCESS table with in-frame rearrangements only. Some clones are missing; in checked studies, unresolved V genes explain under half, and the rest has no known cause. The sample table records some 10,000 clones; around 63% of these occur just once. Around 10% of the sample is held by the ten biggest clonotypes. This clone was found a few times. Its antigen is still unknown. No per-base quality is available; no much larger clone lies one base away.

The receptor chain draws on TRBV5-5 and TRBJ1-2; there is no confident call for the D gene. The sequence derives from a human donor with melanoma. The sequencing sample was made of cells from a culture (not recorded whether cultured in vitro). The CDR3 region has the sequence CASSFDPVSSGYTF. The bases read TGTGCCAGCAGCTTTGATCCGGTTTCGAGCGGCTACACCTTC.